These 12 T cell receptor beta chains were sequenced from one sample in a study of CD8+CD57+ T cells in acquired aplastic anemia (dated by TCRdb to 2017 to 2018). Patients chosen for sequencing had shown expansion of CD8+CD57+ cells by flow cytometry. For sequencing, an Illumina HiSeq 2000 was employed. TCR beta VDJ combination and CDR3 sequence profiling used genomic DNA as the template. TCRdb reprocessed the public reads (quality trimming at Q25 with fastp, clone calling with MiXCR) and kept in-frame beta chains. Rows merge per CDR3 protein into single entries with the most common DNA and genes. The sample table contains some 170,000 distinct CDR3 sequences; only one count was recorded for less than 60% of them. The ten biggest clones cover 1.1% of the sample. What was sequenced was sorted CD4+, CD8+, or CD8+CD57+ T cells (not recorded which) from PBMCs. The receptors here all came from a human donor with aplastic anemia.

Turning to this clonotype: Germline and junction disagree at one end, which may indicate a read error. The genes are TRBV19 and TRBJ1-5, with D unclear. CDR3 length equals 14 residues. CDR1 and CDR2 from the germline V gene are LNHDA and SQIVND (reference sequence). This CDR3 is CASTPGPYNQSQHF. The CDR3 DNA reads TGTGCCAGTACCCCGGGCCCCTACAATCAGTCCCAGCATTTT.

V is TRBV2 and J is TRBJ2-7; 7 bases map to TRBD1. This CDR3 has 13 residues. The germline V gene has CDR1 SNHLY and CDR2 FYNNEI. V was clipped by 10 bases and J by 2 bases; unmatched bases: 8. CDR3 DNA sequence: TGTGCCAATACAGGGGTGGACCCCTACGAGCAGTACTTC. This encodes CANTGVDPYEQYF.

CDR3 nucleotide sequence: TGTGCCAGCAGCGTAAGCGGGGGTCCAAACAATGAGCAGTTCTTC. Encoded protein: CASSVSGGPNNEQFF. This chain joins TRBV9 and TRBJ2-1; 8 bases map to TRBD2. The CDR3 is made up of 15 amino acids. The V and J ends lost 1 base and 5 bases, in that order; junction bases with no gene match: 5. Germline assignment: CDR1 SGDLS and CDR2 YYNGEE.

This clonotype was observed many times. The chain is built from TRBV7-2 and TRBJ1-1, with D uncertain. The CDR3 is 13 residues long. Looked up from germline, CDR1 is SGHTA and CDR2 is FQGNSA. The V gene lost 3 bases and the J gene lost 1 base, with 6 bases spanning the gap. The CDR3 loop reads CASSFRENTEAFF. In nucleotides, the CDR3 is TGTGCCAGCAGCTTTCGGGAGAACACTGAAGCTTTCTTT. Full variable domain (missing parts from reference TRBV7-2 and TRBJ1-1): GAGVSQSPSNKVTEKGKDVELRCDPISGHTALYWYRQSLGQGLEFLIYFQGNSAPDKSGLPSDRFSAERTGGSVSTLTIQRTQQEDSAVYLCASSFRENTEAFFGQGTRLTVV.

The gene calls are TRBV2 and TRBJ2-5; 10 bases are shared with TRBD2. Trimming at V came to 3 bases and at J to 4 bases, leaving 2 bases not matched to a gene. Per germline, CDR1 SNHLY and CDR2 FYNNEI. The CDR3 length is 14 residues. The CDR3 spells CASSDGTSVETQYF. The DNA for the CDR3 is TGTGCCAGCAGTGATGGGACTAGCGTAGAGACCCAGTACTTC.

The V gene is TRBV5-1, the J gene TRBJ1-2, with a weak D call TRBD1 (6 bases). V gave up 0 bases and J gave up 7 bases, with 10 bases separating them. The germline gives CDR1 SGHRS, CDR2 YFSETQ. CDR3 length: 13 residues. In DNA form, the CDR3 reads TGCGCCAGCAGCTTGGAGGGGGTCGCTGGCTACACCTTC. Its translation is CASSLEGVAGYTF.

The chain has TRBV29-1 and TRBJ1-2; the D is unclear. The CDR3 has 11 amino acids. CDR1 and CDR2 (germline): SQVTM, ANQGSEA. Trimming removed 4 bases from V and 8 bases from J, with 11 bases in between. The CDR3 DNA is TGCAGCGTTGGCCGGGAAGGAGGCTACACCTTC. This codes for CSVGREGGYTF.

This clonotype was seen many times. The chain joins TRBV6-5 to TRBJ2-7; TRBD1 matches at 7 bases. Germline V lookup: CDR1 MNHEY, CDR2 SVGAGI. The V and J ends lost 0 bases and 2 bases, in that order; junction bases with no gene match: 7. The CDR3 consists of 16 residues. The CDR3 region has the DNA TGTGCCAGCAGTTACTCGGTAGGGGGCCGTCCCTACGAGCAGTACTTC. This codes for CASSYSVGGRPYEQYF.

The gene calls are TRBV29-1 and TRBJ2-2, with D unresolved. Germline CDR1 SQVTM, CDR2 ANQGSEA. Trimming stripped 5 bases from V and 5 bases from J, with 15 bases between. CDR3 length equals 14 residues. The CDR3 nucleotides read TGCAGCGTTAGAATAGGTTCGGTTACCGGGGAGCTGTTTTTT. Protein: CSVRIGSVTGELFF.

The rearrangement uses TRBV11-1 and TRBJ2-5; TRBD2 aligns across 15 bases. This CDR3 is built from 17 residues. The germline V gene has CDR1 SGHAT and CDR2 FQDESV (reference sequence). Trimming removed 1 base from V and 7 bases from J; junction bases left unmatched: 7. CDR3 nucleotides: TGTGCCAGCAGCTTAGGGGGACTAGCGGGGGGCCCGGGGACCCAGTACTTC. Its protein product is CASSLGGLAGGPGTQYF. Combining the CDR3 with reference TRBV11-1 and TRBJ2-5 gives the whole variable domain EAEVAQSPRYKITEKSQAVAFWCDPISGHATLYWYRQILGQGPELLVQFQDESVVDDSQLPKDRFSAERLKGVDSTLKIQPAELGDSAMYLCASSLGGLAGGPGTQYFGPGTRLLVL.

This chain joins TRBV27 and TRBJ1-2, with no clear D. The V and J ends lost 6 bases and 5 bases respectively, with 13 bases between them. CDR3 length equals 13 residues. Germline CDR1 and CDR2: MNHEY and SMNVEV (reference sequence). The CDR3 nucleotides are TGTGCCAGCAGCCGCCCGGACGGTTATGGCTACACCTTC. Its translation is CASSRPDGYGYTF.

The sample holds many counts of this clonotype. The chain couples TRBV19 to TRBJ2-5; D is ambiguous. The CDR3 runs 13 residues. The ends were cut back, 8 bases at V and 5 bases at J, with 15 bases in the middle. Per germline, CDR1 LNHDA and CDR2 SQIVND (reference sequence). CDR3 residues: CASAGLVTETQYF. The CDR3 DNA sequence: TGTGCCAGTGCCGGGCTGGTAACGGAGACCCAGTACTTC. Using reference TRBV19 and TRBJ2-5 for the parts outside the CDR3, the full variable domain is DGGITQSPKYLFRKEGQNVTLSCEQNLNHDAMYWYRQDPGQGLRLIYYSQIVNDFQKGDIAEGYSVSREKKESFPLTVTSAQKNPTAFYLCASAGLVTETQYFGPGTRLLVL.